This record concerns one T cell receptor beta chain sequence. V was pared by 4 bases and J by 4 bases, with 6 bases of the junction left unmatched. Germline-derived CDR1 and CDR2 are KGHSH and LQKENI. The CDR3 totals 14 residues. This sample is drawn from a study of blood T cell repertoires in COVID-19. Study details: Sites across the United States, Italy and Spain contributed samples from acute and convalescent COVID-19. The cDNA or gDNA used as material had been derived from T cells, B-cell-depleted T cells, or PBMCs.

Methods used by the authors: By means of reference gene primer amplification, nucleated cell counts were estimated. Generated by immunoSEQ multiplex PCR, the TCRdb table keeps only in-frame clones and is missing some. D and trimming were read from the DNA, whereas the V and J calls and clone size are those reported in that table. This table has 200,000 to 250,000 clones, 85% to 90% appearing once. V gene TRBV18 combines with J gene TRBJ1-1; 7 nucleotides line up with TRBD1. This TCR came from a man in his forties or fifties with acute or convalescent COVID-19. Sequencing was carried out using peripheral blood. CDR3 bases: TGTGCCAGCTCACGACTCGGGACAGCCACTGAAGCTTTCTTT. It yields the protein CASSRLGTATEAFF.